One and the same sample provided the 12 T cell receptor beta chains below, sequenced in a study of OX40 agonist ivuxolimab in advanced cancers. Libraries were prepared by immunoSEQ multiplex PCR; TCRdb keeps only in-frame clonotypes and omits some of them. This table has some 8,200 clones, roughly 88% appearing once. The sequencing here drew on CD4+ or CD8+ T cells sorted from blood, taken in a trial of the OX40 agonist ivuxolimab. The receptor set was obtained from an adult with an advanced solid tumor such as melanoma, head and neck, liver or kidney cancer.

The chain is built from TRBV6-1 and TRBJ1-6; D gene uncertain. Trimming removed 4 bases at V and 4 bases at J, with 8 bases between. Germline loops: CDR1 MNHNS, CDR2 SASEGT. The CDR3 is 14 residues long. The CDR3: CASSVVRYNSPLHF. The CDR3 bases are TGTGCCAGCAGTGTGGTACGGTATAATTCACCCCTCCACTTT.

This chain connects TRBV7-8 to TRBJ1-5, with D possibly TRBD1 on 5 matching bases. V was clipped by 6 bases and J by 6 bases, with 18 bases between them. The germline V gene has CDR1 SGHVS and CDR2 FQNEAQ. This CDR3 has 15 residues. For the CDR3, the DNA is TGTGCCAGCAGTACCAAGAGGGGCGCGGTTCAGCCCCAGCATTTT. Its protein product is CASSTKRGAVQPQHF.

The chain recombines TRBV5-1 with TRBJ2-7; the D gene is possibly TRBD2 (5 bases). With 2 bases removed from V and 7 bases from J, the gap between germline ends came to 19 bases. The CDR3 spans 15 residues. CDR1 and CDR2 (germline): SGHRS, YFSETQ. The CDR3, as DNA: TGCGCCAGCAGCTTATTCGGACCCGAGGGTGGGGAGCAGTACTTC. Translating it yields CASSLFGPEGGEQYF. The complete variable domain, with remaining parts taken from reference TRBV5-1 and TRBJ2-7, reads KAGVTQTPRYLIKTRGQQVTLSCSPISGHRSVSWYQQTPGQGLQFLFEYFSETQRNKGNFPGRFSGRQFSNSRSEMNVSTLELGDSALYLCASSLFGPEGGEQYFGPGTRLTVT.

The chain carries TRBV15 and TRBJ1-3; D is undetermined. The ends were cut back, 1 base at V and 0 bases at J, with 10 bases in the middle. This CDR3 is 16 amino acids long. Germline loops: CDR1 LNHNV, CDR2 YYDKDF (reference sequence). CDR3 nucleotide sequence: TGTGCCACCAGCAGAGGGGCGGTTAACTCTGGAAACACCATATATTTT. Protein product: CATSRGAVNSGNTIYF.

The V and J genes are TRBV11-2 and TRBJ2-3, with a tentative D call TRBD2 (5 bases). V lost 4 bases and J lost 11, with 34 bases in between. CDR1 and CDR2 from the germline V gene are SGHAT and FQNNGV. This CDR3 spans 19 amino acids. CDR3 loop: CASSSLKGRSPTGEILQYF. CDR3 DNA: TGTGCCAGCAGCTCGCTTAAAGGCAGGAGCCCGACCGGGGAAATCCTGCAGTATTTT.

V and J are TRBV6-1 and TRBJ2-1, with TRBD2 matching over 7 bases. This CDR3 region has 16 residues. CDR1 is MNHNS, CDR2 SASEGT, per germline. With 3 bases clipped from V and 0 bases from J, the junction kept 5 bases outside the gene matches. The CDR3: CASSDPSGGSYNEQFF. In DNA, the CDR3 is TGTGCCAGCAGTGACCCATCGGGGGGCTCCTACAATGAGCAGTTCTTC.

The DNA of the CDR3 is TGTGCCAGCTCATCAGAGACAGGGGCGGTATACAATGAGCAGTTCTTC. Its protein product is CASSSETGAVYNEQFF. The chain is built from TRBV18 and TRBJ2-1; 8 bases are a match to TRBD1. Germline V lookup: CDR1 KGHSH, CDR2 LQKENI. V lost 5 bases to trimming and J lost 4 bases; unmatched junction nucleotides: 10. The CDR3 totals 16 residues.

V and J are TRBV28 and TRBJ1-2; D is possibly TRBD1 (6 bases). Trimming took 7 bases from V and 2 from J, leaving 11 bases between them. CDR1 MDHEN and CDR2 SYDVKM come from the germline V gene. The CDR3 sequence is 13 residues long. DNA for the CDR3: TGTGCCAGCAAGGTCACAGGGAACTATGGCTACACCTTC. It codes for CASKVTGNYGYTF.

The J gene is TRBJ1-5, the V gene TRBV7-3; 7 nucleotides match TRBD1. The CDR3 has 13 residues. Germline V CDR1 and CDR2: SGHTA, FQGTGA. With V trimmed by 5 bases and J by 8 bases, 6 bases remained unmatched. The CDR3 bases are TGTGCCAGCAGCCGTACAGGGGCAGAGCCCCAGCATTTT. Its translation is CASSRTGAEPQHF.

This chain links TRBV13 with TRBJ2-7; D unresolved. The ends were cut back, 2 bases at V and 0 bases at J, with 2 bases in the middle. The germline V gene has CDR1 PRHDT and CDR2 FYEKMQ (reference sequence). There are 12 residues in the CDR3. CDR3 nucleotides: TGTGCCAGCAGCTTACGCTCCTACGAGCAGTACTTC. It translates to CASSLRSYEQYF.

The rearrangement links TRBV15 to TRBJ1-1; a possible D gene is TRBD1 (6 bases). V was clipped by 5 bases and J by 8 bases, with 12 bases between them. Looked up from germline, CDR1 is LNHNV and CDR2 is YYDKDF (reference sequence). This CDR3 region has 12 residues. CDR3 in DNA: TGTGCCACCAGCTATGGGACAAGAGAAGCTTTCTTT. Translated: CATSYGTREAFF.

This sequence joins TRBV2 and TRBJ2-3; D gene uncertain. This CDR3 is 15 amino acids long. Germline CDR1 and CDR2: SNHLY and FYNNEI. Between the trimmed V and J ends, which lost 3 bases and 10 bases, there was a span of 20 bases. The CDR3 region has the DNA TGTGCCAGCAGTGACGTAACTGCACTAACCATGGCGCAGTATTTT. It translates to CASSDVTALTMAQYF.